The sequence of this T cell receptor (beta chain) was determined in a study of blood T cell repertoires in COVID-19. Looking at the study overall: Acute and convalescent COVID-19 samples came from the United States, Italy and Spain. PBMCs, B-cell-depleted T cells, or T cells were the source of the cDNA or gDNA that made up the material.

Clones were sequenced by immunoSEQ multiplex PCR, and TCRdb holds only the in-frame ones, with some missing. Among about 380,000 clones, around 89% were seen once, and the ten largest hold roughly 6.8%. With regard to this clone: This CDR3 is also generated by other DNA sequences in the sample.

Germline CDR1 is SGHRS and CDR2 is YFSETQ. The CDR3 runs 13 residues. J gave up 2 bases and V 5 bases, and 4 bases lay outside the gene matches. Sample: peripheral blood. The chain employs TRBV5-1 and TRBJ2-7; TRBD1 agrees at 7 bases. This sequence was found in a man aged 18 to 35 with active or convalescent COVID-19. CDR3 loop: CASSFTGAYEQYF. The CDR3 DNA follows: TGCGCCAGCAGTTTCACAGGGGCCTACGAGCAGTACTTC.